This TCR beta chain came from a study of response to subunit inactivated influenza vaccine. TCRdb re-called the RT-PCR reads with MiXCR, one entry per CDR3 protein. Among about 500,000 distinct CDR3 sequences, approximately 7.2% were seen once, and the ten largest hold around 12%. The sample holds many counts of this clonotype. Per germline, CDR1 DFQATT and CDR2 SNEGSKA (reference sequence). The CDR3 loop spans 14 amino acids. J gave up 8 bases and V 0 bases, and 8 bases lay outside the gene matches. Material: PBMCs from blood, obtained about 24 months after vaccination. The TCR originated in a man aged 50-75 years who received an inactivated influenza vaccine. The chain combines TRBV20-1 with TRBJ1-2, with 8 bases aligning to TRBD1. The CDR3 loop reads CSARDRQGRLGYTF. The CDR3 nucleotides read TGCAGTGCTAGAGACCGACAGGGGCGTCTGGGCTACACCTTC.